The 22 T cell receptor beta chains below come from one sample, sequenced in a study of T cells in Graves' hyperthyroidism and ophthalmopathy (dated by TCRdb to the late 2010s). The protocol used for the library was multiplex PCR. Sequencing was carried out with an Illumina HiSeq 2000. Amplification of TCR beta CDR3 regions was carried out from RNA transcripts. The TCR CDR3 was subjected to a first round of RT-PCR using the HTBI primer set and the Qiagen OneStep RT-PCR kit. Using fastp trimming at Q25 and MiXCR clonotype assembly, TCRdb reanalyzed the public sequencing data and kept in-frame beta chains. Every entry covers one CDR3 protein and lists the most common genes and DNA from its rows. This sample comprises about 260,000 distinct CDR3 sequences, about a sixth of them detected only once. The leading ten clones occupy around 28% of the sample. The sequencing sample was made of blood. These receptors all stem from a young woman with Graves' ophthalmopathy.

There are many counts of this clonotype. The rearrangement joins TRBV3-1 to TRBJ2-5; possibly TRBD2 for D (7 bases). There are 16 residues in the CDR3. Trimming cost V 7 bases and J 2 bases, with 20 bases left between them. Germline assignment: CDR1 LGHDT and CDR2 YNNKEL (reference sequence). CDR3 bases: TGTGCCAGCACCCGGAGGGGAGGGGGGACTCAAGAGACCCAGTACTTC. It codes for CASTRRGGGTQETQYF.

This clonotype showed up many times. CDR3 DNA sequence: TGTGCCAGCAGCTTCGGGACAGATTATGGCTACACCTTC. It yields the protein CASSFGTDYGYTF. The chain joins TRBV7-9 to TRBJ1-2; TRBD1 aligns across 7 bases. The CDR3 has 13 amino acids. Germline V gene sequence: CDR1 SEHNR, CDR2 FQNEAQ (reference sequence). Trimming removed 3 bases from V and 5 bases from J; junction bases left unmatched: 3.

The chain joins TRBV7-9 to TRBJ1-3; D unresolved. Germline CDR1 reads SEHNR; CDR2 reads FQNEAQ (reference sequence). The CDR3 has 12 residues. The ends were cut back, 11 bases at V and 0 bases at J, with 8 bases in the middle. The CDR3 is CASTPSGNTIYF. The CDR3 region has the DNA TGTGCCTCCACCCCCTCTGGAAACACCATATATTTT.

CDR3 sequence: CASSADRATKNIQYF. In DNA form, the CDR3 reads TGTGCCAGCAGTGCCGACAGGGCCACCAAAAACATTCAGTACTTC. The chain joins TRBV2 to TRBJ2-4, with TRBD1 identical over 7 bases. Germline V gene lookup returns CDR1 SNHLY and CDR2 FYNNEI. The trim removed 4 bases at V and 2 bases at J, leaving 5 bases unmatched. The CDR3 length is 15 residues.

This clonotype was picked up many times. Given a much more abundant clone one base away, this may be a read error. The CDR3 DNA sequence: TGTGCCAGCACCTTCGGACACAGGGAGACGGAGACCCAGTACTTC. Its protein product is CASTFGHRETETQYF. V usage is TRBV28 and J usage is TRBJ2-5, with D possibly matching TRBD1 (6 bases). V was pared by 7 bases and J by 5 bases, with 20 bases between. The CDR3 is made up of 15 amino acids. Germline V CDR1 and CDR2: MDHEN, SYDVKM.

This clonotype was picked up many times. This chain joins TRBV6-1 and TRBJ1-5; 7 nucleotides line up with TRBD1. Per the germline V gene, CDR1 is MNHNS and CDR2 is SASEGT. The V and J ends lost 6 bases and 6 bases, in that order; junction bases with no gene match: 8. The CDR3 consists of 14 residues. The CDR3 coding sequence is TGTGCCAGCAGCGGACAGGCGGCGGGTCAGCCCCAGCATTTT. Amino acids: CASSGQAAGQPQHF.

This clonotype was observed a few times. A much larger clone differs from this one at a single base, so this may be a read error. Here the CDR3 reads CASSQIEGTQYF. The DNA of the CDR3 is TGTGCCAGCAGCCAGATTGAAGGGACCCAGTACTTC. This chain connects TRBV3-1 to TRBJ2-5; D is unresolved. Trimming removed 3 bases at V and 7 bases at J, with 9 bases between. The CDR3 covers 12 residues. Per germline, CDR1 LGHDT and CDR2 YNNKEL (reference sequence).

The V call is TRBV6-2 or TRBV6-3, the J call TRBJ1-3; 8 nucleotides agree with TRBD1. CDR1 and CDR2 (germline): MNHEY, SVGEGT. After removal of 0 bases from V and 4 bases from J, the junction contained 11 bases not matched to a gene. The length of the CDR3 is 18 residues. CDR3 DNA: TGTGCCAGCAGTTACTCGACAGGGGCCGCCGAGCTAGGAAACACCATATATTTT. This translates into CASSYSTGAAELGNTIYF.

The CDR3 region is CASSLAGSPYYGYTF. For the CDR3, the DNA is TGTGCCAGCAGCTTAGCGGGCAGCCCTTACTATGGCTACACCTTC. The rearrangement uses TRBV7-9 and TRBJ1-2, with unresolved D. Per germline, CDR1 SEHNR and CDR2 FQNEAQ (reference sequence). V was trimmed by 0 bases and J by 3 bases, leaving 11 bases between them. The CDR3 loop spans 15 amino acids.

This clonotype was seen at least ten times. This chain links TRBV20-1 with TRBJ2-5; possibly TRBD1 for D (6 bases). CDR3 length: 16 residues. The ends were cut back, 0 bases at V and 4 bases at J, with 18 bases in the middle. Germline CDR1 is DFQATT and CDR2 is SNEGSKA (reference sequence). For the CDR3, the DNA is TGCAGTGCTAGAGATTCCGGCAGGGGTAATCTAGAGACCCAGTACTTC. It yields the protein CSARDSGRGNLETQYF.

This clonotype was seen a few times. A much larger clone sits a single nucleotide away, making a read error possible. The rearrangement joins TRBV29-1 to TRBJ2-7; possibly TRBD1 or TRBD2 for D (5 bases each). Trimming removed 1 base at V and 2 bases at J, with 12 bases between. The germline V gene encodes CDR1 SQVTM and CDR2 ANQGSEA. The CDR3 extends over 14 amino acids. The CDR3 DNA reads as TGCAGCGTTGAAGGGCAGAGGGGCCCCTACGAGCAGTACTTC. It translates to CSVEGQRGPYEQYF.

In its sample, this clonotype was seen a few times. This chain joins TRBV7-8 and TRBJ2-4, with no clear D. This CDR3 has 13 amino acids. Germline CDR1 reads SGHVS; CDR2 reads FQNEAQ. V gave up 2 bases and J gave up 5 bases, with 7 bases separating them. CDR3 bases: TGTGCCAGCAGCTTAAACAGAGAAAACATTCAGTACTTC. Protein: CASSLNRENIQYF.

This clonotype was observed a few times. This CDR3 is CASSKNRDRVYNEQFF. The CDR3 DNA sequence: TGTGCCAGTAGCAAAAACCGGGACAGGGTATACAATGAGCAGTTCTTC. This sequence joins TRBV19 and TRBJ2-1, with 9 bases lining up with TRBD1. The germline gives CDR1 LNHDA, CDR2 SQIVND (reference sequence). The CDR3 is 16 residues long. Losses at the gene ends were 6 bases for V and 4 bases for J; bases not matched to a gene: 10.

This clonotype was picked up many times. The chain is built from TRBV18 and TRBJ2-1, with D perhaps matching TRBD2 (6 bases). There are 15 residues in the CDR3. The germline V gene encodes CDR1 KGHSH and CDR2 LQKENI. Deletions cut 3 bases from V and 0 bases from J, with 9 bases between. CDR3 in DNA: TGTGCCAGCTCACCTATAGCGGTCTCCTACAATGAGCAGTTCTTC. This encodes CASSPIAVSYNEQFF.

The chain has TRBV5-1 and TRBJ2-1, with 9 bases that match TRBD1. The germline CDR1 and CDR2 sequences are SGHRS and YFSETQ. This CDR3 comprises 17 residues. J gave up 12 bases and V 0 bases, and 16 bases lay outside the gene matches. CDR3 nucleotides: TGCGCCAGCAGCTTGGATCTAACCGGGACAGGGTCATCGATGCAGTTCTTC. This encodes CASSLDLTGTGSSMQFF.

The chain is built from TRBV9 and TRBJ2-7; D may be TRBD2 (5 bases). Germline V lookup: CDR1 SGDLS, CDR2 YYNGEE. This CDR3 has 17 amino acids. V lost 0 bases and J 4 bases, leaving 20 bases between the germline ends. The CDR3 DNA reads TGTGCCAGCAGCGTAGGTAGTCGATCAGGACGGACTTACGAGCAGTACTTC. Protein sequence: CASSVGSRSGRTYEQYF.

At least ten counts were recorded for this clonotype. The chain recombines TRBV7-3 with TRBJ2-1; 10 bases fit TRBD2. Germline CDR1 and CDR2: SGHTA and FQGTGA. This CDR3 region has 17 residues. Trimming took 1 base from V and 4 from J; bases not matched to a gene: 7. CDR3 nucleotide sequence: TGTGCCAGCAGCTTAAATTGGCTAGCGGGGGAATACAATGAGCAGTTCTTC. It codes for CASSLNWLAGEYNEQFF.

This clonotype was recorded at least ten times. V and J are TRBV30 and TRBJ2-5, with D hard to call. The germline V and J ends were trimmed by 2 bases and 0 bases, with 4 bases remaining between them. The CDR3 sequence is 12 residues long. Germline CDR1 reads GTSNPN; CDR2 reads SVGIG (reference sequence). CDR3 in amino acids: CAWSLYQETQYF. DNA of the CDR3: TGTGCCTGGAGTTTGTACCAAGAGACCCAGTACTTC.

This clonotype has at least ten counts. CDR3 sequence: CASSTPPGLVPHEQFF. The DNA of the CDR3 is TGTGCCAGCAGTACCCCTCCGGGACTAGTTCCGCATGAGCAGTTCTTC. This rearrangement joins TRBV27 to TRBJ2-1; 8 bases map to TRBD2. CDR1 is MNHEY, CDR2 SMNVEV, per germline (reference sequence). J was trimmed by 8 bases and V by 5 bases; bases with no gene match: 14. The CDR3 is 16 residues long.

Ten or more counts support this clonotype. The V call is TRBV19, the J call TRBJ2-5; perhaps D is TRBD1 or TRBD2 (6 bases each). The CDR3 has 15 residues. Germline CDR1 LNHDA, CDR2 SQIVND (reference sequence). Trimming shortened V by 5 bases and J by 2 bases, and 15 bases separated the two germline ends. The CDR3 DNA follows: TGTGCCAGTAGTGCCCGCGGGACATATCAAGAGACCCAGTACTTC. Its translation: CASSARGTYQETQYF.

The chain combines TRBV28 with TRBJ2-5, with TRBD2 identical over 15 bases. This CDR3 contains 18 residues. The V segment lost 7 bases and the J segment 4 bases; nucleotides outside the gene matches: 13. The V gene's germline CDR1 is MDHEN and CDR2 SYDVKM. CDR3 in DNA: TGTGCCAGCAACCCAACGGTGAGGACTAGCGGGGGGGGAGAGACCCAGTACTTC. Its protein product is CASNPTVRTSGGGETQYF.

This clonotype was counted only a few times. The chain carries TRBV4-1 and TRBJ1-6; possible D gene TRBD1, 6 bases. The germline V gene has CDR1 MGHRA and CDR2 YSYEKL. The ends were cut back, 2 bases at V and 8 bases at J, with 13 bases in the middle. The CDR3 runs 15 residues. The CDR3 loop reads CASSQIPGEDSPLHF. The CDR3 nucleotides read TGCGCCAGCAGCCAAATCCCAGGGGAGGATTCACCCCTCCACTTT.